The 13 T cell receptor beta chains listed next were all sequenced from one sample in a study of T cell repertoires in cytomegalovirus infection. Antigen specificity for these receptors is unknown. TCRdb analysed the reads with MiXCR anew, one entry per CDR3 protein. The sample holds about 740,000 distinct CDR3 sequences, 33% seen once. The sequencing here drew on cultured PBMCs, taken from culture after CMV antigen stimulation. The source of these receptors is a human donor in good health (CMV status not recorded). Some clones in this sample may be carry-over from other donors' samples.

The sample holds many counts of this clonotype. This chain's CDR3 is CASSFNSPDTQYF. In DNA, the CDR3 is TGTGCCAGCAGTTTTAACTCTCCAGATACGCAGTATTTT. The chain links TRBV12-3 or TRBV12-4 to TRBJ2-3; D is uncertain. Trimming pared 3 bases from V and 4 bases from J, leaving 8 bases between. CDR3 length: 13 amino acids.

This clonotype occurred a few times. This chain uses TRBV10-3 with TRBJ2-5; 11 nucleotides agree with TRBD2. The CDR3 length is 13 residues. V lost 6 bases, J lost 4 bases, and 1 base stayed unmatched. CDR1 and CDR2 (germline): ENHRY, SYGVKD. The CDR3 DNA sequence: TGTGCCATCAGGGGGACTAGCGGAGAGACCCAGTACTTC. It codes for CAIRGTSGETQYF.

This rearrangement joins TRBV7-2 to TRBJ2-1; the D gene is possibly TRBD2 (6 bases). The CDR3 contains 14 residues. CDR1 is SGHTA, CDR2 FQGNSA, per germline. The V end was cut by 5 bases, the J end by 4 bases, with 12 bases between. The CDR3 sequence is CASSRMGLYNEQFF. CDR3 sequence (DNA): TGTGCCAGCAGCCGGATGGGACTTTACAATGAGCAGTTCTTC.

The V and J genes are TRBV6-2 or TRBV6-3 and TRBJ2-5; D remains ambiguous. CDR3 length: 15 amino acids. Germline values: CDR1 MNHEY, CDR2 SVGEGT. Trimming cost V 7 bases and J 1 base, with 16 bases left between them. The CDR3 sequence: CASTTGPHPQETQYF. CDR3 DNA sequence: TGTGCCAGCACCACGGGCCCCCACCCCCAAGAGACCCAGTACTTC.

In this sample, this clonotype turned up a few times. In nucleotides, the CDR3 is TGTGCCAGCAGTTACCGGGACAGGGACCCTTTCTCCTACGAGCAGTACTTC. Translation: CASSYRDRDPFSYEQYF. This rearrangement joins TRBV6-2 or TRBV6-3 to TRBJ2-7; 9 bases agree with TRBD1. The germline V gene has CDR1 MNHEY and CDR2 SVGEGT. CDR3 length equals 17 residues. J was trimmed by 0 bases and V by 2 bases; bases with no gene match: 8.

This clonotype was detected only a few times. The V gene is TRBV11-2, the J gene TRBJ1-1; D call uncertain. Germline V gene data show CDR1 as SGHAT and CDR2 as FQNNGV. V lost 6 bases and J 1 base, leaving 9 bases between the germline ends. This CDR3 region has 13 residues. This chain's CDR3 is CASRPTWNTEAFF. In DNA, the CDR3 is TGTGCCAGCAGACCCACTTGGAACACTGAAGCTTTCTTT.

The chain couples TRBV4-3 to TRBJ2-1; D remains ambiguous. V lost 0 bases, J lost 12 bases, and 9 bases lay in between. Germline CDR1 is LGHNA and CDR2 is YSLEER. The CDR3 runs 12 residues. CDR3 amino acids: CASSQEAGRQFF. CDR3 bases: TGCGCCAGCAGCCAAGAGGCCGGGCGGCAGTTCTTC.

This clonotype was counted a few times. The genes are TRBV6-2 or TRBV6-3 and TRBJ1-1, with D maybe TRBD1 (5 bases). The CDR3 runs to 15 residues. The germline gives CDR1 MNHEY, CDR2 SVGEGT. Trimming pared 4 bases from V and 3 bases from J, leaving 15 bases between. Here the CDR3 reads CASSSRGPPDTEAFF. DNA for the CDR3: TGTGCCAGCAGTTCCCGGGGACCTCCCGACACTGAAGCTTTCTTT.

J is TRBJ1-2 and V is TRBV7-2; possibly TRBD1 for D (6 bases). The CDR3 is 15 amino acids. Trimming stripped 0 bases from V and 5 bases from J, with 13 bases between. In germline, CDR1 is SGHTA, CDR2 FQGNSA. CDR3 in amino acids: CASSLALGGKYGYTF. The DNA for the CDR3 is TGTGCCAGCAGCTTAGCCCTGGGGGGCAAGTATGGCTACACCTTC. The complete variable domain, with remaining parts taken from reference TRBV7-2 and TRBJ1-2, reads GAGVSQSPSNKVTEKGKDVELRCDPISGHTALYWYRQSLGQGLEFLIYFQGNSAPDKSGLPSDRFSAERTGGSVSTLTIQRTQQEDSAVYLCASSLALGGKYGYTFGSGTRLTVV.

The chain employs TRBV19 and TRBJ1-5; a weak D match, TRBD1 (5 bases). Germline assignment: CDR1 LNHDA and CDR2 SQIVND (reference sequence). The CDR3 runs 15 residues. V dropped 3 bases and J dropped 6 bases, with 15 bases sitting between them. The CDR3 DNA sequence: TGTGCCAGTAGTATGGGGGGTTCGATCTTTCAGCCCCAGCATTTT. Its protein product is CASSMGGSIFQPQHF.

In this sample, this clonotype turned up many times. The CDR3 region is CASSPSMGVPGNTIYF. For the CDR3, the DNA is TGTGCCAGCAGCCCATCAATGGGTGTGCCTGGAAACACCATATATTTT. This chain joins TRBV7-2 and TRBJ1-3; D ambiguous. With 5 bases removed from V and 2 bases from J, the gap between germline ends came to 16 bases. CDR1 is SGHTA and CDR2 is FQGNSA in the germline V gene. The CDR3 has 16 residues.

The CDR3 region is CATQLTATEAFF. The CDR3 DNA reads TGTGCCACCCAATTGACAGCCACTGAAGCTTTCTTT. The rearrangement uses TRBV2 and TRBJ1-1; D possibly corresponds to TRBD1 (5 bases). The CDR3 covers 12 residues. V dropped 10 bases and J dropped 4 bases, with 13 bases sitting between them. Germline V gene lookup returns CDR1 SNHLY and CDR2 FYNNEI. The whole variable domain, filled in from reference TRBV2 and TRBJ1-1, reads EPEVTQTPSHQVTQMGQEVILRCVPISNHLYFYWYRQILGQKVEFLVSFYNNEISEKSEIFDDQFSVERPDGSNFTLKIRSTKLEDSAMYFCATQLTATEAFFGQGTRLTVV.

J is TRBJ2-1 and V is TRBV20-1; D gene unclear. With 3 bases removed from V and 0 bases from J, the gap between germline ends came to 9 bases. This CDR3 has 14 residues. The V gene's germline CDR1 is DFQATT and CDR2 SNEGSKA (reference sequence). CDR3 bases: TGCAGTGCTAGCACCGCTAGCTCCTACAATGAGCAGTTCTTC. Its protein is CSASTASSYNEQFF.